Here is one T cell receptor (beta chain) with its context. Its matching antigen is unknown. Germline V CDR1 and CDR2: LNHDA, SQIVND (reference sequence). The junction had 7 bases not matched to a gene; V was cut back by 7 bases and J by 0 bases. The CDR3 spans 16 residues. 60 Vbeta and 13 Jbeta primers were used in PCR. Profiled with immunoSEQ multiplex PCR; TCRdb holds only in-frame clones, not every one. The table records about 77,000 clones, approximately 78% of them present only once. This entry belongs to a study of cytomegalovirus exposure and HLA in healthy donors. Study-wide background: Ancestry clustering placed about four fifths of 350 to 500 genotyped donors in the Caucasian-associated cluster. General study points: Some V segments, including TRBV6-2 and TRBV6-3, were excluded as indistinguishable.

This clonotype was obtained from a man in his forties in good health and CMV-seronegative. This chain connects TRBV19 to TRBJ1-3, with 9 bases that match TRBD1. The specimen was PBMCs. In nucleotides, the CDR3 is TGTGCCAGTACCCTCGGGACAGGGACCTCTGGAAACACCATATATTTT. Encoded protein: CASTLGTGTSGNTIYF.